This record covers a single TCR beta chain. No antigen is known for it. There are no base qualities to consult, and no much larger clone falls within one base. During the collection period, no immune events, such as infections, were documented for the healthy donors. Blood repertoires from healthy donors were used as a training cohort for calibrating time-dependent variance in a beta-binomial model of differential abundance of T-cell clones. There were about ten healthy donors in the training cohort, of whom 3 were female and 7 were male. The donors were between roughly 29 and 70 years old, with an average age of approximately 45 years. Obtained from a commercial supplier, whole blood was collected from each healthy donor at three time points set two to three weeks apart. For immunosequencing, genomic DNA was extracted from unsorted whole blood. The data were taken from a study of identifying expanded T cells in peripheral blood (dated by TCRdb to the late 2010s). Regarding the study in general: Separate aliquots of the same genomic DNA pool were sequenced to produce technical replicates, and four replicates were compared in pairs. General study outcomes and caveats: The binomial model flagged about 1.2 differentially abundant clones between technical replicates, compared with roughly 17 over approximately 2 weeks and 19 over about four weeks. It was expected by the authors that biological variance in healthy repertoires might increase further over much longer intervals, such as months to years. Across all healthy donors, variance in clone template counts between roughly 2-week samples was found to increase significantly with total template count. Across all healthy-donor time intervals, the beta-binomial model significantly cut both the number of clones called differentially abundant and the false-positive rate.

The immunoSEQ Assay, which uses bias-controlled multiplex PCR amplification of genomic DNA, was used to profile TCRbeta CDR3 regions. The study's own analysis went as follows. To quantify the absolute abundance of each unique TCRbeta CDR3 region, the sequences were collapsed and filtered. Two models were used to test differential abundance: a binomial model (Fisher-equivalent) and a beta-binomial model that adds time-dependent variance fitted from healthy donors. Clones with fewer than 5 combined templates were removed, and differential abundance was called for clones with a Benjamini-Hochberg FDR below 0.01. In the beta-binomial model, variance was expressed as a function of the total template count across the two samples, in the form v = (b*log(k)+a)^2. TCRdb retrieved this table from immuneACCESS and kept in-frame rearrangements only. Not all clones are present; in checked studies, unresolved V genes account for under half, and no reason is known for the remainder. That table furnishes V, J and clone size, whereas the DNA furnished D and trimming. The sample contains nearly 60,000 clones, approximately 89% of them found a single time. Of the sample, 3.6% is held by the ten largest clones.

Relative to germline, V is 6 bases shorter and J is 5 bases shorter, with 11 bases between their ends. The germline V gene encodes CDR1 PRHDT and CDR2 FYEKMQ (reference sequence). The CDR3 measures 12 amino acids from cysteine to phenylalanine. The DNA shown is the 36-base CDR3, in frame from base 1. This clonotype was obtained from a person aged 18 to 75 in good health. The material sequenced was blood. The sequence links TRBV13 to TRBJ2-7; the D gene is perhaps TRBD1, from 6 matching bases. This receptor carries the CDR3 CASRHTGNEQYF. In nucleotides, the sequence is TGTGCCAGCAGACATACAGGGAACGAGCAGTACTTC.